These 20 T cell receptor beta chains share one sample of origin, sequenced in a study of T-cell memory formation after mild COVID-19. MiXCR, applied by TCRdb to the 5' RACE reads, yields one record per CDR3 protein. The table includes hundreds of thousands of distinct CDR3 sequences, about 16% detected once. Specimen: PBMCs or a T cell subset sorted from them (not recorded which). The receptors were gathered from a man younger than 35 who had mild COVID-19 (a few samples of this study predate the infection). Cell type and time point are not known.

The J gene is TRBJ1-5, the V gene TRBV15, with D maybe TRBD1 (5 bases). Germline loops: CDR1 LNHNV, CDR2 YYDKDF (reference sequence). The CDR3 spans 15 residues. V was trimmed by 5 bases and J by 0 bases, leaving 11 bases between them. This chain's CDR3 is CATSVLRGSNQPQHF. The CDR3 nucleotides are TGTGCCACCAGCGTTTTGAGGGGTAGCAATCAGCCCCAGCATTTT.

The rearrangement uses TRBV5-6 and TRBJ2-2; D is unresolved. Trimming shortened V by 1 base and J by 3 bases, and 10 bases separated the two germline ends. Germline V gene lookup returns CDR1 SGHDT and CDR2 YYEEEE. There are 15 residues in the CDR3. The CDR3 protein is CASSLLYRDTGELFF. Written as DNA, the CDR3 is TGTGCCAGCAGCTTGTTGTACAGAGACACCGGGGAGCTGTTTTTT.

This clonotype was seen a few times. V gene TRBV7-2 combines with J gene TRBJ2-1; 8 bases map to TRBD1. CDR3 length equals 17 residues. The ends lost 5 bases at V and 6 bases at J; junction bases unmatched: 15. The germline gives CDR1 SGHTA, CDR2 FQGNSA. The CDR3 here is CASSPRSWTGNGNEQFF. The CDR3 nucleotides read TGTGCCAGCAGCCCGAGATCTTGGACAGGGAACGGCAATGAGCAGTTCTTC.

This clonotype has more than one count but fewer than ten. V usage is TRBV12-3 or TRBV12-4 and J usage is TRBJ2-6; maybe TRBD1 (6 bases). The length of the CDR3 is 21 residues. The V and J ends lost 6 bases and 6 bases respectively, with 33 bases between them. In DNA form, the CDR3 reads TGTGCCAGCAGGCGTTATTCACGGAGCGGACAGTCAGGTTCGATGGCCAACGTCCTGACTTTC. The encoded protein is CASRRYSRSGQSGSMANVLTF.

The chain employs TRBV19 and TRBJ1-1, with 7 positions matching TRBD1. Germline lookup yields CDR1 LNHDA and CDR2 SQIVND (reference sequence). The CDR3 spans 14 residues. V was clipped by 7 bases and J by 1 base; unmatched bases: 6. CDR3 bases: TGTGCCAGTACCTTCGACAGGGCGAACACTGAAGCTTTCTTT. Its translation is CASTFDRANTEAFF.

This clonotype showed up many times. The chain uses TRBV20-1 and TRBJ2-7, with TRBD2 as a possible D gene (6 bases). Germline loops: CDR1 DFQATT, CDR2 SNEGSKA (reference sequence). CDR3 length: 11 amino acids. Deletions cut 2 bases from V and 6 bases from J, with 8 bases between. The CDR3 DNA reads as TGCAGTGCTAGAAGCGGGTTCGAGCAGTACTTC. This sequence encodes CSARSGFEQYF.

This clonotype showed up just a few times. The chain links TRBV12-3 or TRBV12-4 to TRBJ2-1; D is perhaps TRBD2 (7 bases). The CDR3 totals 14 residues. Deletions cut 8 bases from V and 6 bases from J, with 17 bases between. CDR3 residues: CASCSGGPLNEQFF. DNA of the CDR3: TGTGCCAGCTGTTCGGGGGGCCCACTCAATGAGCAGTTCTTC.

CDR3 DNA sequence: TGTGCCAGCAGCTCGGAGTGGTCTGAGCAGTTCTTC. This gives the protein CASSSEWSEQFF. The chain couples TRBV7-2 to TRBJ2-1, with unresolved D. V was pared by 4 bases and J by 9 bases, with 10 bases between. Per the germline V gene, CDR1 is SGHTA and CDR2 is FQGNSA. The length of the CDR3 is 12 residues.

The V gene is TRBV2, the J gene TRBJ1-1; possible D gene TRBD1, 5 bases. Germline CDR1 SNHLY, CDR2 FYNNEI. Trimming cost V 6 bases and J 0 bases, with 8 bases left between them. CDR3 length: 13 amino acids. The DNA of the CDR3 is TGTGCCAGCAGGGGGACCATGAACACTGAAGCTTTCTTT. Translating gives CASRGTMNTEAFF. Drawing the rest from reference TRBV2 and TRBJ1-1, the complete variable domain is EPEVTQTPSHQVTQMGQEVILRCVPISNHLYFYWYRQILGQKVEFLVSFYNNEISEKSEIFDDQFSVERPDGSNFTLKIRSTKLEDSAMYFCASRGTMNTEAFFGQGTRLTVV.

This clonotype has a handful of counts. This chain links TRBV4-1 with TRBJ2-3; D not certain. V lost 3 bases to trimming and J lost 0 bases, with 7 bases between them. Per germline, CDR1 MGHRA and CDR2 YSYEKL. The CDR3 has 14 amino acids. CDR3 nucleotide sequence: TGCGCCAGCAGCCACTACAGAAGCACAGATACGCAGTATTTT. Its protein is CASSHYRSTDTQYF.

This clonotype has more than one count but fewer than ten. The V and J genes are TRBV30 and TRBJ1-1; possible D gene TRBD1, 6 bases. V lost 0 bases, J lost 5 bases, and 13 bases lay in between. There are 14 residues in the CDR3. Looked up from germline, CDR1 is GTSNPN and CDR2 is SVGIG (reference sequence). The DNA for the CDR3 is TGTGCCTGGAGTGTTTCCAGGGGAGGGACTGAAGCTTTCTTT. It specifies CAWSVSRGGTEAFF. Looking up the rest from reference TRBV30 and TRBJ1-1 gives the full variable domain: SQTIHQWPATLVQPVGSPLSLECTVEGTSNPNLYWYRQAAGRGLQLLFYSVGIGQISSEVPQNLSASRPQDRQFILSSKKLLLSDSGFYLCAWSVSRGGTEAFFGQGTRLTVV.

The chain joins TRBV12-3 or TRBV12-4 to TRBJ2-2; D gene unclear. The length of the CDR3 is 12 residues. V was cut by 8 bases and J by 3 bases, with 7 bases left in between. The CDR3 spells CASGSDTGELFF. For the CDR3, the DNA is TGTGCCAGCGGGTCCGACACCGGGGAGCTGTTTTTT.

The chain joins TRBV4-1 to TRBJ2-2; D uncertain. Germline V gives CDR1 MGHRA, CDR2 YSYEKL. This CDR3 is built from 14 residues. Trimming cost V 0 bases and J 5 bases, with 7 bases left between them. CDR3 nucleotides: TGCGCCAGCAGCCAAGATTTGCCGACCGGGGAGCTGTTTTTT. It encodes CASSQDLPTGELFF.

The rearrangement uses TRBV29-1 and TRBJ2-1; D remains ambiguous. This CDR3 spans 10 amino acids. V lost 3 bases to trimming and J lost 6 bases, with 3 bases between them. Germline CDR1 reads SQVTM; CDR2 reads ANQGSEA. The CDR3 here is CSVDRNEQFF. The CDR3, as DNA: TGCAGCGTTGATCGCAATGAGCAGTTCTTC.

This clonotype was detected only a few times. This rearrangement joins TRBV18 to TRBJ2-1, with TRBD2 matching 10 bases. J gave up 8 bases and V 0 bases, and 4 bases lay outside the gene matches. Germline V gives CDR1 KGHSH, CDR2 LQKENI. The CDR3 totals 15 residues. The CDR3 nucleotides read TGTGCCAGCTCACCACCGGGGCTAGCGGGGGATGAGCAGTTCTTC. Encoded protein: CASSPPGLAGDEQFF. The whole variable domain, filled in from reference TRBV18 and TRBJ2-1, reads NAGVMQNPRHLVRRRGQEARLRCSPMKGHSHVYWYRQLPEEGLKFMVYLQKENIIDESGMPKERFSAEFPKEGPSILRIQQVVRGDSAAYFCASSPPGLAGDEQFFGPGTRLTVL.

This clonotype was recorded at least ten times. The chain couples TRBV6-1 to TRBJ2-1; 7 positions match TRBD1. Unmatched junction bases numbered 7, after V lost 4 bases and J lost 4 bases. Germline CDR1 reads MNHNS; CDR2 reads SASEGT. This CDR3 has 15 residues. CDR3 in amino acids: CASSAYRDRYNEQFF. CDR3 bases: TGTGCCAGCAGTGCGTACCGGGACAGATACAATGAGCAGTTCTTC.

The chain carries TRBV4-1 and TRBJ2-1, with 8 bases aligning to TRBD1. This CDR3 spans 14 amino acids. CDR1 MGHRA and CDR2 YSYEKL come from the germline V gene. Germline trimming cut 4 bases from V and 9 bases from J; bases unmatched to any gene: 8. CDR3 coding DNA: TGCGCCAGCAGCCGTCCCGGGACAGGCAGTGAGCAGTTCTTC. Its translation: CASSRPGTGSEQFF.

This clonotype came up a few times. The chain has TRBV20-1 and TRBJ1-6, with D possibly matching TRBD1 (5 bases). V gave up 5 bases and J gave up 6 bases, with 14 bases separating them. In germline, CDR1 is DFQATT, CDR2 SNEGSKA (reference sequence). The CDR3 has 14 amino acids. The chain's CDR3 is CSAVEAGGNSPLHF. The CDR3 DNA follows: TGCAGTGCTGTCGAGGCTGGGGGTAATTCACCCCTCCACTTT.

The rearrangement joins TRBV5-1 to TRBJ1-2; D gene uncertain. The V and J ends lost 4 bases and 3 bases respectively, with 10 bases between them. The CDR3 extends over 13 amino acids. CDR1 is SGHRS, CDR2 YFSETQ, per germline. CDR3 DNA sequence: TGCGCCAGCAGCGCGGGCTACGACTATGGCTACACCTTC. Protein: CASSAGYDYGYTF.

The genes are TRBV5-1 and TRBJ2-7; D might be TRBD1 (6 bases). CDR1 SGHRS and CDR2 YFSETQ come from the germline V gene. This CDR3 contains 12 residues. V lost 5 bases to trimming and J lost 5 bases, with 11 bases between them. CDR3 protein: CASSGRGHEQYV. The CDR3 DNA sequence: TGCGCCAGCAGTGGCAGGGGTCACGAGCAGTACGTC.